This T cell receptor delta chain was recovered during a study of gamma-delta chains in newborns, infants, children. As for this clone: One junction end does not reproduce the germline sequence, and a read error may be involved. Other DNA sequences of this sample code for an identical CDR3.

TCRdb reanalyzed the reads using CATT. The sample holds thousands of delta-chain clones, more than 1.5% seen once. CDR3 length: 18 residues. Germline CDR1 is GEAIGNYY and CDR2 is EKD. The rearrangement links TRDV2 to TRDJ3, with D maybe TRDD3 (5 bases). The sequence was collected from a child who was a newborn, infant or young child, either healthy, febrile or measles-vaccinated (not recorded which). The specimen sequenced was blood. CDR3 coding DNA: TGTGCCTGTGACGGGATCCCACTGGAGAGGTGGGACACCCGACAAATGTTTTTC. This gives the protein CACDGIPLERWDTRQMFF.